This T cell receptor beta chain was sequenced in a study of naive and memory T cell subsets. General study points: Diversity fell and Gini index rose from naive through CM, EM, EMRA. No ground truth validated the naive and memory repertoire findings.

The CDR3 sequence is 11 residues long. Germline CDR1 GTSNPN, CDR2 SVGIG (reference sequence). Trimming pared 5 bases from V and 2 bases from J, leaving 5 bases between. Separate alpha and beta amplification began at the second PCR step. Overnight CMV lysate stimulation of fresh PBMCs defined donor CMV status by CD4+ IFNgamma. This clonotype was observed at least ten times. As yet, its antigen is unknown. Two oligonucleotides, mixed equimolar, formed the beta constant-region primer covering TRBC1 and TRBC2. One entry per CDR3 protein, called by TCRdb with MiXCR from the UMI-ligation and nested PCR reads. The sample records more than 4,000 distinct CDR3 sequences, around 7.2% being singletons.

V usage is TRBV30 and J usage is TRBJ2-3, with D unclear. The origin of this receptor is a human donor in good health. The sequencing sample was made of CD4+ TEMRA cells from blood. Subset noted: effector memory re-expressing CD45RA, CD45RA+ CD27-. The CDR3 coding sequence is TGTGCCTGGTGGTCCACAGATACGCAGTATTTT. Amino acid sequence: CAWWSTDTQYF.